The 5 T cell receptor beta chains in this list originate from one sample, sequenced in a study of T-cell memory formation after mild COVID-19. One entry per CDR3 protein, called by TCRdb with MiXCR from the 5' RACE reads. The sample comprises 11,000 to 15,000 distinct CDR3 sequences, about 21% of which are singletons, and about half rests with the top ten. The sequencing sample was made of PBMCs or a T cell subset sorted from them (not recorded which). The receptors were sampled from an adult woman who had mild COVID-19 (a few samples of this study predate the infection). Cell type and time point are not known.

This rearrangement joins TRBV7-2 to TRBJ2-2, with 7 bases matching TRBD1. From germline, CDR1 is SGHTA and CDR2 FQGNSA. V shed 5 bases, J shed 5 bases, and the junction held 8 bases outside the gene matches. The CDR3 has 15 residues. This CDR3 is CASSRQGILTGELFF. In nucleotides, the CDR3 is TGTGCCAGCAGCCGACAGGGTATTTTGACCGGGGAGCTGTTTTTT.

This clonotype was detected many times. This chain joins TRBV7-2 and TRBJ2-3; TRBD2 matches 11 bases. This CDR3 is built from 17 residues. Germline V gene lookup returns CDR1 SGHTA and CDR2 FQGNSA. V gave up 1 base and J gave up 5 bases; unmatched junction bases: 8. CDR3 sequence (DNA): TGTGCCAGCAGCTTAGAAGCTAGCGGGAGGCCAGGAGATACGCAGTATTTT. It encodes CASSLEASGRPGDTQYF.

In this sample, this clonotype turned up many times. This chain links TRBV7-2 with TRBJ2-3; D remains unclear. CDR1 is SGHTA, CDR2 FQGNSA, per germline. Deletions cut 6 bases from V and 2 bases from J, with 12 bases between. CDR3 length equals 14 residues. CDR3 nucleotides: TGTGCCAGCAGTTTGGACCTTTTCACAGATACGCAGTATTTT. It is translated as CASSLDLFTDTQYF.

This clonotype has a count of ten or more. The CDR3 DNA sequence: TGCAGTGCTAGGAGGGCGGGGGAGACCCAGTACTTC. This gives the protein CSARRAGETQYF. The V and J genes are TRBV20-1 and TRBJ2-5; a weak D match, TRBD2 (6 bases). From germline, CDR1 is DFQATT and CDR2 SNEGSKA (reference sequence). This CDR3 region has 12 residues. V was shortened by 3 bases and J by 5 bases, with 10 bases between the two germline ends.

This clonotype was seen at least ten times. The chain carries TRBV7-9 and TRBJ2-5; D gene unclear. V lost 5 bases, J lost 4 bases, and 11 bases lay in between. Germline V gene data show CDR1 as SEHNR and CDR2 as FQNEAQ (reference sequence). The length of the CDR3 is 13 residues. The CDR3 region has the DNA TGTGCCAGCAGCCCCTCCCCCAGAGAGACCCAGTACTTC. Amino acid sequence: CASSPSPRETQYF. The full variable domain, in which reference TRBV7-9 and TRBJ2-5 provide the parts outside the CDR3, is DTGVSQNPRHKITKRGQNVTFRCDPISEHNRLYWYRQTLGQGPEFLTYFQNEAQLEKSRLLSDRFSAERPKGSFSTLEIQRTEQGDSAMYLCASSPSPRETQYFGPGTRLLVL.